The source of this T cell receptor (beta chain) is a study of blood T cell repertoires in COVID-19 (dated by TCRdb to 2019 to 2021). For the study in its entirety: Collaborator samples came from the United States, Italy and Spain and covered acute and convalescent phases of COVID-19. A freely available public database, intended as a resource for researchers studying the immune response to SARS-CoV-2, is where the repertoires were released. Where available, HLA class I and class II types were taken from metadata supplied by the sample provider and were not determined by assay-based typing. The prospective study material was composed of cDNA or gDNA derived from T cells, B-cell-depleted T cells, or PBMCs. Sample metadata almost always included a de-identified subject ID, COVID-19 status, age in years and sex. The samples were drawn from the first 160 participants of the ongoing ImmuneRACE study and from 950 to 1,500 subjects provided by 6 global collaborators. Subjects who had been exposed to COVID-19, were actively infected with it, or had recovered from it provided the deeply sampled blood TCRbeta repertoires that made up the dataset. Study-wide conclusions, independent of this receptor: Clinical and demographic metadata were provided uncurated, with the amount varying by source and participant.

Spanning cysteine to phenylalanine, the CDR3 consists of 13 amino acids. Only CDR3 DNA remains: 39 bases, in frame from the first base. The junction carries 15 bases between V and J, which are trimmed by 6 bases and 7 bases respectively. CDR1 and CDR2 (KGHSH, LQKENI) derive from the germline V gene. Participants in the prospective study were enrolled through a virtual design, were aged roughly 18 to 100 years, and lived in 24 United States geographic areas. In the prospective study, cohorts were assigned on the basis of participant-reported clinical history obtained from a screening survey and a study questionnaire. Mobile phlebotomists in the prospective study collected whole blood, serum and a nasopharyngeal or oropharyngeal swab from every participant. Over a roughly 2-month period, participants in the prospective study had the option of providing additional blood draws and questionnaires. Prospective study blood samples were shipped either frozen or at room temperature before DNA extraction.

The immunoSEQ Assay, a bias-controlled multiplex PCR, was used to amplify TCRbeta CDR3 regions from genomic DNA. Turning to the authors' computational methods: The number of nucleated cells in each sample was estimated by amplification of reference gene primers within the assay. To quantify the absolute abundance of each unique TCRbeta CDR3 rearrangement, sequence reads were collapsed and filtered. Productive Simpson clonality was computed per sample as the square root of Simpson's diversity index over productive rearrangements. TCRdb took over this immuneACCESS table, retaining in-frame rearrangements with V and J assigned. Such tables are incomplete; in checked studies, under half of the missing clones stem from an unresolved V gene, and the remainder is unexplained. The DNA was the basis for D and trimming; V, J and clone size are from that table. This sample lists some 240,000 clones; about 86% were detected once. Clones ranked in the top ten supply around 4.1% of the sample.

Points on this clone: Which antigen it targets is not known. Nothing much larger sits one base from this clone, and base qualities are not available.

This TCR came from a man aged 25 to 45 with acute COVID-19. The sequence links TRBV18 to TRBJ1-2, and possibly TRBD1, on 6 matching bases. Material for sequencing was PBMCs or T cells enriched from blood (not recorded which). The sequenced DNA is TGTGCCAGCTCCGGGGACACTCTCGGTGGCTACACCTTC. It specifies CASSGDTLGGYTF.